This TCR beta chain was captured by sequencing in a study of siplizumab effects on memory and regulatory T cells (dated by TCRdb to about 2019). Describing the broader study: The effect of the anti-CD2 antibody siplizumab on alloreactive T-cell subsets was examined in allogeneic mixed lymphocyte reactions constructed from human PBMCs. Overall results and qualifications from the work: Because sequences below about 10^-5 frequency were poorly captured, only a minor fraction of alloreactive clones could be mapped to unstimulated subsets. A naive or memory phenotype could not be assigned to roughly 80-95% of proliferating CD4+ or CD8+ clones. Greater diversity appeared to be present in unstimulated naive T cells than in memory T cells, and a substantial contribution to the alloresponse seemed to be made by naive cells. Siplizumab significantly reduced the cumulative frequency of alloreactive sequences traceable to unstimulated CD4+ memory T cells. Whether proliferating Tregs from siplizumab cultures actually had suppressive function was not functionally confirmed. In reactions with siplizumab, an average of approximately 69% of mappable alloreactive CD4+ clones were Treg-derived, compared with roughly 30% in control reactions.

TCRbeta CDR3 sequencing was performed on sorted unstimulated T cells and on proliferating T cells recovered from mixed lymphocyte reactions. Fresh whole blood from approximately 10 HLA-typed healthy donors was used to isolate PBMCs. To map where alloreactive clones came from, CD4+ non-regulatory T cells in the unstimulated state were FACS-sorted. From a lookup of the germline V gene, CDR1 and CDR2 are MGHRA and YSYEKL. From the cysteine through the phenylalanine, the CDR3 covers 16 amino acids. Here the CDR3 DNA is all that survives: 48 bases in frame from base 1. V sheds 0 bases and J sheds 4 bases, leaving 13 bases between their ends. As to this clone: What antigen it recognizes has not been identified. No base quality information exists; no much larger clone differs at one position.

Library prep was done by the immunoSEQ multiplex PCR assay. Each sample had some 9.7 x 10^4 TCR templates assayed by the deep sequencing platform. Genomic DNA extracted from sorted T cells was used for TCRbeta CDR3 sequencing. The paper's data handling went like this. The R programming language was used for the clonal analysis of the TCRbeta CDR3 data. Comparing unstimulated samples against CFSE-low samples taken after the reaction was how alloreactive CD4+ and CD8+ clones were defined. By matching sequences to the repertoires of sorted unstimulated Treg and non-Treg cells, each alloreactive CD4+ clone was assigned a regulatory or non-regulatory origin. TCRdb mirrors the immuneACCESS table, restricted to in-frame sequences. Some clones are absent from its copies; in checked studies, under half trace to an unresolved V gene, and the reason for the others is unknown. For V, J and clone size, that table is used; D and trimming come from the DNA. For this sample the table gives about 100,000 clones, of which 94% were detected only once. The ten largest clones capture 1% to 1.5% of the sample.

The chain couples TRBV4-1 to TRBJ1-5; a weak D assignment points to TRBD1 (6 bases agree). The source material was non-Treg CD4+ T cells sorted from blood. This specimen's cell subset or site label, per the study, means: FACS-sorted unstimulated CD4+ non-regulatory T cells. The sequence derives from a human donor in good health. The sequenced DNA: TGCGCCAGCAGCCAAGACCCGGGGGCGAGGAATCAGCCCCAGCATTTT. Translated, it gives CASSQDPGARNQPQHF.